The source of this T cell receptor (beta chain) is a study of identical twins. Study findings and constraints: In monozygotic twins, models underestimated the sharing of out-of-frame TCR alpha.

CDR1 is SGHTA and CDR2 is FQGNSA in the germline V gene. There are 16 residues in the CDR3. The ends were cut back, 1 base at V and 3 bases at J, with 13 bases in the middle. Comments on this clonotype: Its antigen is not identified.

TCRdb independently ran MiXCR on the 5' RACE reads; one entry per CDR3 protein. The sample holds some 600,000 distinct CDR3 sequences, around 7.5% seen once. This sample also belongs to another study, concerning yellow fever vaccine responses in identical twins.

The origin of this receptor is a woman between 18 and 29 years old in good health. Sequencing input: PBMCs. V is TRBV7-2 and J is TRBJ2-1; maybe TRBD2 (5 bases). For the CDR3, the DNA is TGTGCCAGCAGCTTAGGGGCGGGCTCCGGCTACAATGAGCAGTTCTTC. This sequence encodes CASSLGAGSGYNEQFF. Full variable domain (outside the CDR3, taken from reference TRBV7-2 and TRBJ2-1): GAGVSQSPSNKVTEKGKDVELRCDPISGHTALYWYRQSLGQGLEFLIYFQGNSAPDKSGLPSDRFSAERTGGSVSTLTIQRTQQEDSAVYLCASSLGAGSGYNEQFFGPGTRLTVL.